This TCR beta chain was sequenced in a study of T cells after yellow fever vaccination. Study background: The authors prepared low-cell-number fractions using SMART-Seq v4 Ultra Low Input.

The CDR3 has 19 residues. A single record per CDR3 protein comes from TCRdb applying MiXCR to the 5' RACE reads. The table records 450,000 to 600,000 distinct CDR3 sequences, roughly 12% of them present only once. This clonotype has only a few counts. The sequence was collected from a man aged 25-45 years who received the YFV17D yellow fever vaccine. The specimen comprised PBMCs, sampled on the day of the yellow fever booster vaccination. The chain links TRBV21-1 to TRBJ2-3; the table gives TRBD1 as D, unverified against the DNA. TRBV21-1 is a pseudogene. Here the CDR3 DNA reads TGTGCCAGCAGAACTCCGGACAGAAGAAGGAATCTGGTGGCGAATACGCAGTATTTT. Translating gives CASRTPDRRRNLVANTQYF.